Below, one T cell receptor beta chain is given with its context. Its antigen is as yet unknown. The approximately 120-subject validation cohort, separate from the 666-subject first cohort, included the donors. These data belong to a study of cytomegalovirus exposure and HLA in healthy donors. Looking at the study overall: The 120 or so validation repertoires, a later analysis reported, used the same platform as the approximately 670 first-cohort repertoires.

Trimming cost V 3 bases and J 7 bases, with 19 bases left between them. Germline-derived CDR1 and CDR2 are SGHTA and FQGTGA. This CDR3 has 15 amino acids. TCRdb's table, derived via immunoSEQ multiplex PCR, lists solely in-frame clones and lacks some. The sample yields 200,000 to 300,000 clones, around 88% seen once. Study-wide results and limits: Many donors carried some public TCRs, although rarity characterized most TCR sequences. 150 or so TCR beta chains were listed as cytomegalovirus-associated.

Sequenced input: PBMCs. This receptor was identified in a woman aged 30 to 39 in good health and CMV-seropositive. The V gene is TRBV7-3, the J gene TRBJ2-7, with a tentative D call TRBD1 (5 bases). The CDR3 bases are TGTGCCAGCAGCTTGGGGCCCATATCGGTGGGGGAGCAGTACTTC. This gives the protein CASSLGPISVGEQYF.